This is a list of T cell receptor beta chains from one sample in a study of T cell responses to AZD1222 COVID-19 vaccine. Repertoires were generated with immunoSEQ multiplex PCR, while TCRdb's copy carries only in-frame clones and drops some. This sample has about 67,000 clones, with roughly 80% found just once. This material consisted of peripheral blood, taken on day 0 of AZD1222 vaccination. The receptors originated from an adult in good health. The CDR3 runs from the conserved cysteine through the conserved F or W. The D gene is left open where the match is weak. A clone size is listed for some rows: how often the clone was seen (once, few, many), or a class if it is expanded.

v_call,clone_size,d_call,j_call,cdr3_aa
TRBV7-3,-,-,TRBJ1-2,CASSLTGMTGVGYTF
TRBV27,-,-,TRBJ1-1,CASSLVSSGFVNTEAFF
TRBV28,-,-,TRBJ2-3,CASIRLDTDTQYF
TRBV19,-,-,TRBJ1-5,CASTISGYSNQPQHF
TRBV9,few,TRBD2,TRBJ2-7,CASTRAGGPWYEQYF
TRBV28,-,TRBD1,TRBJ1-5,CAGQTGVYSNQPQHF
TRBV28,few,TRBD1,TRBJ1-5,CASKTGTGNFQPQHF
TRBV4-1,-,TRBD1,TRBJ1-1,CASSQDRNRGAFF
TRBV10-3,-,-,TRBJ1-2,CAISGDEALGYTF
TRBV6-5,-,TRBD1,TRBJ1-6,CATYPGQGYSPLHF
TRBV14,-,TRBD1,TRBJ2-6,CASSRDRLSGANVLTF
TRBV14,-,-,TRBJ1-1,CASSQVPGNEAFF
TRBV19,-,TRBD1,TRBJ1-2,CASSSYRDRVYGYTF
TRBV6-2/TRBV6-3,-,-,TRBJ1-4,CASSPSRPGATGEKLFF
TRBV19,-,TRBD2,TRBJ2-7,CASSISSGTSNEQYF
TRBV18,-,TRBD2,TRBJ2-2,CASSPPASGVLTGELFF
TRBV4-3,once,-,TRBJ1-2,CASSRGDLFNYGYTF
TRBV29-1,-,-,TRBJ1-1,CSVGEGGNTEAFF
TRBV15,-,-,TRBJ2-5,CATSRSSGETQYF
TRBV6-5,-,-,TRBJ2-3,CASSYRRSTDTQYF
TRBV5-1,once,-,TRBJ1-1,CASSWSGGAMEAFF
TRBV6-7,-,TRBD2,TRBJ2-7,CASSRAGDDYEQYF
TRBV28,-,-,TRBJ1-6,CASSLPRDNSPLHF
TRBV28,-,-,TRBJ1-4,CASSLGPATNEKLFF
TRBV11-1,once,-,TRBJ1-1,CASSLVGGMNTEAFF
TRBV4-2,-,TRBD1,TRBJ1-5,CASSQEPDRSNQPQHF
TRBV4-3,-,-,TRBJ1-1,CASSEGTNTEAFF
TRBV19,-,TRBD1,TRBJ1-2,CASSMVPAGGNYGYTF
TRBV7-8,-,TRBD1,TRBJ1-3,CASSLRDRVLGTGNTIYF
TRBV15,-,-,TRBJ2-7,CATSPPPGNYEQYF
TRBV11-2,-,-,TRBJ2-7,CASSFSRTASSYEQYF
TRBV9,-,-,TRBJ1-1,CASSVEQNTEAFF
TRBV4-3,-,-,TRBJ1-5,CASSQETGSYSNQPQHF
TRBV7-9,-,-,TRBJ1-1,CASSLALTNTEAFF
TRBV30,-,TRBD1,TRBJ1-2,CAWSRDRGNYGYTF
TRBV7-9,-,-,TRBJ1-2,CASSRTEYGYTF
TRBV18,once,-,TRBJ1-4,CASSPAQWAREKLFF
TRBV29-1,-,-,TRBJ2-7,CSVSEQGSSLREQYF
TRBV2,-,-,TRBJ2-7,CASRDEGGRVNEQYF
TRBV27,-,TRBD2,TRBJ2-7,CASRHTSGGFYEQYF
TRBV28,few,-,TRBJ1-6,CASSFSLYGYSPLHF
TRBV7-2,-,-,TRBJ2-7,CASSQASGAYEQYF
TRBV6-1,-,TRBD1,TRBJ2-5,CASSEARWTGGAETQYF
TRBV6-6,-,TRBD1,TRBJ1-1,CASSYPGQGDTEAFF